This TCR beta chain came from a study of blood T cell repertoires in COVID-19. Background on the study: Sites in the United States, Italy and Spain provided acute and convalescent COVID-19 samples. PBMCs, B-cell-depleted T cells, or T cells provided the cDNA or gDNA that made up the material.

Authors' data handling: Estimated nucleated cell counts came from reference gene primer amplification. Libraries were prepared by immunoSEQ multiplex PCR; TCRdb keeps only in-frame clonotypes and omits some of them. Clonal size and the V and J genes are those of that table, whereas D and trimming came from the DNA. The repertoire holds 150,000 or so clones, with approximately 80% as singletons. The receptor comes from a woman at least 80 years old with acute or convalescent COVID-19. Input material: peripheral blood.

CDR3 loop: CASSLGANGGYEQYF. The CDR3 DNA reads as TGTGCCAGCAGTTTGGGGGCGAACGGAGGATACGAGCAGTACTTC. The chain links TRBV27 to TRBJ2-7; D possibly corresponds to TRBD1 (6 bases). CDR3 length equals 15 residues. Trimming removed 3 bases from V and 4 bases from J, with 16 bases in between. Germline V CDR1 and CDR2: MNHEY, SMNVEV (reference sequence).